Listed below are T cell receptor beta chains from one sample, sequenced in a study of blood T cell repertoires in COVID-19. The repertoire was sequenced with immunoSEQ multiplex PCR; TCRdb's copy has only in-frame clones and lacks some. The sample lists tens of thousands of clones, 70% to 85% occurring once. The sample taken for sequencing was peripheral blood. These receptors all stem from an elderly man with COVID-19, enrolled during active disease. CDR3s include the opening cysteine and the closing phenylalanine or tryptophan. The order of the fields is D gene, clone size, J gene, V gene, CDR3 DNA, CDR3 protein. The D gene is left open where the match is weak. Clone size, where shown, is once, few, many, or a class for clones that have expanded.

>TRBD1|NA|TRBJ1-1|TRBV9
TGTGCCAGCACACAGGGGATGAACACTGAAGCTTTCTTT
CASTQGMNTEAFF
>NA|NA|TRBJ1-1|TRBV4-2
TGTGCCAGCAGCTCGGGGGGAGAGAGCACTGAAGCTTTCTTT
CASSSGGESTEAFF
>TRBD2|once|TRBJ2-1|TRBV24-1
TGTGCCACCAGTGAATTCCTAGCGGGGCACTACAATGAGCAGTTCTTC
CATSEFLAGHYNEQFF
>TRBD1|NA|TRBJ2-6|TRBV27
TGTGCCAGCAGAAAGGGGGCCGGACAGGGGGCCCTCGGGGCCAACGTCCTGACTTTC
CASRKGAGQGALGANVLTF
>NA|NA|TRBJ1-5|TRBV7-8
TGTGCCAGCAGCTTAGTGGGAGGAGGGCAGCCCCAGCATTTT
CASSLVGGGQPQHF
>NA|NA|TRBJ1-2|TRBV5-1
TGCGCCAGCAGCCTCGACACAGGGTCTCGCGGCTACACCTTC
CASSLDTGSRGYTF
>TRBD1|few|TRBJ1-2|TRBV18
TGTGCCAGCTCACCCCAAGCCAGGCGACAGGGTTCTGGCTACACCTTC
CASSPQARRQGSGYTF
>NA|many|TRBJ1-3|TRBV5-4
TGTGCCAGCAGCGGAACTGAGGCAAGCCGAGGAAACACCATATATTTT
CASSGTEASRGNTIYF
>TRBD2|NA|TRBJ2-3|TRBV9
TGTGCCAGCAGCGTAGGGGGAGGGCCCCCAGATACGCAGTATTTT
CASSVGGGPPDTQYF
>NA|NA|TRBJ2-3|TRBV9
TGTGCCAGCAGCGTAGATGGTTGGGAGCGATTTAGCACAGATACGCAGTATTTT
CASSVDGWERFSTDTQYF
>TRBD2|NA|TRBJ2-3|TRBV11-2
TGTGCCAGCAGTCGTAGCGGGAGCGGAACAGATACGCAGTATTTT
CASSRSGSGTDTQYF
>NA|NA|TRBJ2-5|TRBV5-1
TGCGCCAGCATGAACACACCGGGAGAGACCCAGTACTTC
CASMNTPGETQYF
>NA|NA|TRBJ2-1|TRBV5-4
TGTGCCAGCAGCCCCATCGGACTCGACGTTTACAATGAGCAGTTCTTC
CASSPIGLDVYNEQFF
>TRBD1|NA|TRBJ1-6|TRBV19
TGTGCCAGTAGGCGGACAGGGGGGAGTTCACCCCTCCACTTT
CASRRTGGSSPLHF
>NA|NA|TRBJ1-1|TRBV28
TGTGCCAGCAGTGTACAGGATTTTGAAGCTTTCTTT
CASSVQDFEAFF
>NA|few|TRBJ2-1|TRBV28
TGTGCCAGCAGTTCGCCTGGACAGTATTACAATGAGCAGTTCTTC
CASSSPGQYYNEQFF
>TRBD2|NA|TRBJ2-1|TRBV29-1
TGCAGCGCTTCGGGACTAGCGGTCTCCTACAATGAGCAGTTCTTC
CSASGLAVSYNEQFF
>NA|few|TRBJ1-6|TRBV11-3
TGTGCCAGCAGCTTACCTCACGGTCCCCTCCACTTT
CASSLPHGPLHF
>TRBD1|NA|TRBJ1-6|TRBV9
TGTGCCAGCAGCCCAGGACAGGGCTCCTCACCCCTCCACTTT
CASSPGQGSSPLHF
>NA|NA|TRBJ1-5|TRBV5-6
TGTGCCAGCAGCTTGATTCAGGGAGGTCAGCCCCAGCATTTT
CASSLIQGGQPQHF
>TRBD1|NA|TRBJ1-1|TRBV5-6
TGTGCCAGCAGCTTTCTTTCGGGACAGATTGAAGCTTTCTTT
CASSFLSGQIEAFF
>TRBD1|once|TRBJ1-4|TRBV4-3
TGCGCCAGCAGCCAAGGGACAGGGAGGAAGACTAATGAAAAACTGTTTTTT
CASSQGTGRKTNEKLFF
>NA|few|TRBJ2-1|TRBV28
TGTGCCTCCGGAGGGGGGAGGGACAATGAGCAGTTCTTC
CASGGGRDNEQFF
>NA|NA|TRBJ1-2|TRBV7-3
TGTGCCAGCAGCCCCACGGGAGGGAGTGGCTATGGCTACACCTTC
CASSPTGGSGYGYTF
>NA|NA|TRBJ2-1|TRBV7-3
TGTGCCAGCAGCCCCCCCGGGACATCTTACAATGAGCAGTTCTTC
CASSPPGTSYNEQFF
>NA|NA|TRBJ1-1|TRBV4-3
TGCGCCAGCAGCCAAGATCTACCCCGGCAGGGGTTACCTGAAGCTTTCTTT
CASSQDLPRQGLPEAFF
>NA|NA|TRBJ2-3|TRBV27
TGTGCCAGCAGCGAATCCTACAGGAGCACAGATACGCAGTATTTT
CASSESYRSTDTQYF
>NA|NA|TRBJ1-5|TRBV27
TGTGCCAGCAGTTCCCGCCCCCGAGAACAGCCCCAGCATTTT
CASSSRPREQPQHF
>NA|NA|TRBJ1-1|TRBV6-1
TGTGCCAGCAGTTTGAGAGTAGAGAACACTGAAGCTTTCTTT
CASSLRVENTEAFF
>NA|once|TRBJ2-7|TRBV24-1
TGTGCCACCAGTGTTCCGGGTACCCACGAGCAGTACTTC
CATSVPGTHEQYF
>NA|once|TRBJ2-2|TRBV27
TGTGCCAGCACCGAGGGAAGGGTCACCGGGGAGCTGTTTTTT
CASTEGRVTGELFF
>NA|NA|TRBJ2-2|TRBV7-3
TGTGCCAGCAGCTCTAGTCGGGGGGAGCTGTTTTTT
CASSSSRGELFF
>TRBD1|NA|TRBJ1-6|TRBV18
TGTGCCAGCTCACCAAGGCAGGGGGTTTCACCCCTCCACTTT
CASSPRQGVSPLHF
>TRBD1|NA|TRBJ2-1|TRBV3-1/TRBV3-2
TGTGCCAGCAGCCATTCGGGACAGGCCTACAATGAGCAGTTCTTC
CASSHSGQAYNEQFF
>TRBD1|NA|TRBJ1-2|TRBV18
TGTGCCAGCTCACCGCTCTCCAGGGGGCGGACTGAAAACTATGGCTACACCTTC
CASSPLSRGRTENYGYTF
>NA|NA|TRBJ2-1|TRBV11-2
TGTGCCAGCAGCTTAGACAGGGCCCATGTGCAGTTCTTC
CASSLDRAHVQFF
>NA|NA|TRBJ2-1|TRBV10-3
TGTGCCATCAGTAGTCAGATTAATGAGCAGTTCTTC
CAISSQINEQFF
>TRBD2|NA|TRBJ2-5|TRBV5-1
TGCGCCAGCAGCTTTGGGCTAGCGGGACAAGAGACCCAGTACTTC
CASSFGLAGQETQYF
>NA|NA|TRBJ2-2|TRBV9
TGTGCCAGCAGCGTAGCGGCTAGCCGGGCCGGGGAGCTGTTTTTT
CASSVAASRAGELFF
>NA|few|TRBJ1-4|TRBV5-5
TGTGCCAGCAGCTTGTCCGCCGGTCTTATGGTTGAAAAACTGTTTTTT
CASSLSAGLMVEKLFF
>NA|NA|TRBJ1-2|TRBV6-5
TGTGCCAGCAGCCCAGAACCGGGACAATCTCCCCGCACCTTC
CASSPEPGQSPRTF
>TRBD1|NA|TRBJ2-2|TRBV5-6
TGTGCCAGCAGCGGGGACAGGACCGGGGAGCTGTTTTTT
CASSGDRTGELFF
>TRBD1|NA|TRBJ1-2|TRBV19
TGTGCCAGTACCCCCTGGGACAGTAACTATGGCTACACCTTC
CASTPWDSNYGYTF
>TRBD2|NA|TRBJ2-3|TRBV7-3
TGTGCCAGCAGCTTAGCGGGGGGTATCACAGATACGCAGTATTTT
CASSLAGGITDTQYF
>TRBD1|NA|TRBJ2-5|TRBV24-1
TGTGCCACCAGTGATCCAAGCCTGCGGACAGGTCAAGAGACCCAGTACTTC
CATSDPSLRTGQETQYF
>NA|NA|TRBJ2-5|TRBV5-4
TGTGCCAGCACCTTGAATGCGGGGCAAGAGACCCAGTACTTC
CASTLNAGQETQYF
>TRBD1|once|TRBJ2-3|TRBV6-1
TGTGCCAGCAGTGAGGGACAGGCGTCAGATACGCAGTATTTT
CASSEGQASDTQYF
>NA|once|TRBJ1-2|TRBV25-1
TGTGCCAGCAGTGAATATGGGGCAGCTAACTATGGCTACACCTTC
CASSEYGAANYGYTF
>NA|NA|TRBJ1-4|TRBV10-3
TGTGCCACCGCGGGGGCTAATGAAAAACTGTTTTTT
CATAGANEKLFF
>NA|NA|TRBJ2-5|TRBV20-1
TGCAGTGCTATTTCGGGGGAGACCCAGTACTTC
CSAISGETQYF
>TRBD1|NA|TRBJ2-7|TRBV5-5
TGTGCCAGCAGCACGGACAGGGGGAACCACGAGCAGTACTTC
CASSTDRGNHEQYF
>NA|NA|TRBJ1-1|TRBV5-1
TGCGCCAGCTTGGCCGGAGTAGATGCGAACACTGAAGCTTTCTTT
CASLAGVDANTEAFF
>TRBD1|NA|TRBJ1-1|TRBV30
TGTGCCTGGAGTGTAAGGACAGGGTGGGATGAAGCTTTCTTT
CAWSVRTGWDEAFF
>TRBD1|NA|TRBJ1-1|TRBV19
TGTGCCAGTATCCTGGGGACAGGATCCTATAACACTGAAGCTTTCTTT
CASILGTGSYNTEAFF